A selection of T cell receptor beta chains follows, all from one sample in a study of cytomegalovirus exposure and HLA in healthy donors. Profiling relied on immunoSEQ multiplex PCR, and the TCRdb table lists in-frame clones only, not all of them. This sample has 45,000 to 60,000 clones; 73% occur once, and the top ten carry nearly 3%. The sample comprised PBMCs. These receptors all come from a man between 18 and 35 years old in good health and CMV-seronegative. Both conserved end residues are part of each CDR3.

j_gene | v_gene | CDR3aa
TRBJ1-1 | TRBV6-5 | CASSTGQTLNTEAFF
TRBJ2-1 | TRBV5-1 | CASSLGDSTYNEQFF
TRBJ1-4 | TRBV16 | CASSQLRDVTNEKLFF
TRBJ1-6 | TRBV30 | CAGTGGYNSPLHF
TRBJ2-1 | TRBV6-4 | CASSDGTSGPGNEQFF
TRBJ2-7 | TRBV7-9 | CASSNRQDYEQYF
TRBJ2-1 | TRBV27 | CASIPGGKNEQFF
TRBJ2-5 | TRBV7-2 | CASSHTLQTIQETQYF
TRBJ2-2 | TRBV7-6 | CASSLEAFDGELFF
TRBJ2-5 | TRBV4-1 | CASSQESTGGSGGYF
TRBJ1-2 | TRBV7-2 | CASSSPAITGNYTF
TRBJ2-2 | TRBV10-2 | CASSEFHRSGELFF
TRBJ2-7 | TRBV5-4 | CASSLLGTYEQYF
TRBJ2-1 | TRBV2 | CASRETFAYNEQFF
TRBJ2-1 | TRBV2 | CASRDNNEQFF
TRBJ2-7 | TRBV28 | CASRAGATYEQYF
TRBJ1-4 | TRBV19 | CASSIDRRQEKLFF
TRBJ1-1 | TRBV28 | CASIPGAVNTEAFF
TRBJ2-7 | TRBV6-5 | CASSRTEGNYEQYF
TRBJ1-1 | TRBV6-6 | CASSLRRQAFF
TRBJ2-7 | TRBV6-5 | CASSRLTGLADEQYF
TRBJ2-2 | TRBV10-3 | CAITGTDTGELFF
TRBJ2-5 | TRBV30 | CAWSVLAGAGTQYF
TRBJ1-2 | TRBV29-1 | CSVAGVDGYTF
TRBJ2-2 | TRBV25-1 | CASSDARANTGELFF
TRBJ2-7 | TRBV10-3 | CAISEGRESFYEQYF
TRBJ1-6 | TRBV6-5 | CASSYGDTDNSPLHF
TRBJ2-1 | TRBV5-4 | CASSLSGSINNEQFF
TRBJ1-2 | TRBV30 | CAWSVQGNGYTF
TRBJ1-1 | TRBV11-2 | CASSQTGVRTEAFF
TRBJ1-1 | TRBV11-3 | CASSLAGDGGTEAFF
TRBJ2-7 | TRBV7-2 | CASSSDRGHEQYF
TRBJ2-1 | TRBV4-1 | CASSQAWREGLYNEQFF
TRBJ2-5 | TRBV29-1 | CSVDTGGGETQYF
TRBJ1-3 | TRBV6-5 | CATFKGAGNTIYF
TRBJ2-2 | TRBV5-6 | CASSNPGQRNTGELFF
TRBJ2-1 | TRBV4-1 | CASSQSGPSSYNEQFF
TRBJ2-7 | TRBV10-2 | CASSEQDYTYEQYF
TRBJ1-5 | TRBV7-2 | CASSLRFSGQGGQPQHF
TRBJ1-5 | TRBV2 | CASTGQPNQPQHF
TRBJ2-2 | TRBV4-2 | CASSLGVTGELFF
TRBJ1-1 | TRBV7-2 | CASSFSGTGTEAFF
TRBJ1-3 | TRBV7-2 | CASRESSGNTIYF
TRBJ1-5 | TRBV2 | CASRGQQSQPQHF
TRBJ2-2 | TRBV6-5 | CASQAAGGSTGELFF
TRBJ2-3 | TRBV6-5 | CASSYSRGPDTQYF
TRBJ1-4 | TRBV28 | CASSFGGATNEKLFF
TRBJ2-1 | TRBV7-9 | CASSSEGSSSYNEQFF
TRBJ2-3 | TRBV7-6 | CASSSPRDRGGDTQYF
TRBJ2-3 | TRBV4-1 | CASSQGLAGTDTQYF
TRBJ2-5 | TRBV10-1 | CASPNRTGQETQYF
TRBJ2-5 | TRBV6-5 | CASSLRDSQETQYF
TRBJ2-1 | TRBV10-3 | CAIGGNPSSYNEQFF
TRBJ2-5 | TRBV27 | CASSSGAGETQYF
TRBJ2-1 | TRBV7-8 | CASSLASGRYNEQFF
TRBJ2-3 | TRBV7-9 | CASSYGDTQYF
TRBJ2-7 | TRBV18 | CASSPPTGVREQYF
TRBJ2-7 | TRBV7-2 | CASSLRVRGEQYF
TRBJ2-7 | TRBV6-1 | CASSGLRTGSSYEQYF